These 18 T cell receptor beta chains were all obtained from the same sample, sequenced in a study of blood T cell repertoires in COVID-19 (dated by TCRdb to 2018 to 2021). The method was the immunoSEQ multiplex PCR assay. As stored in TCRdb, this immuneACCESS dataset retains in-frame rearrangements with V and J assigned. A fraction of the clones does not appear; measured against another copy, unresolved V genes explain less than half of the discrepancy, and the remainder lacks a known reason. Present in this sample are around 250,000 clones, around 81% of which were seen just once. The ten largest clones take up about 3.4% of the sample. The sequenced sample was PBMCs or T cells enriched from blood (not recorded which). The receptors originated from a man in his fifties who had recovered from COVID-19.

The genes are TRBV5-1 and TRBJ2-7, with 11 bases that match TRBD1. The J segment lost 0 bases and the V segment lost 4 bases, leaving 3 bases of the junction unmatched. CDR1 and CDR2 from the germline V gene are SGHRS and YFSETQ. The CDR3 covers 15 residues. The CDR3 sequence: CASSLGTGGSYEQYF. Written as DNA, the CDR3 is TGCGCCAGCAGCCTGGGGACAGGGGGCTCCTACGAGCAGTACTTC.

This clone was picked up one time. The chain uses TRBV5-1 and TRBJ2-1; a weak D match, TRBD2 (6 bases). The CDR3 consists of 11 residues. V was clipped by 7 bases and J by 10 bases, with 12 bases between them. Germline V lookup: CDR1 SGHRS, CDR2 YFSETQ. CDR3 DNA sequence: TGCGCCAGCTCCCGACTAGTAGAGCAGTTCTTC. Translated: CASSRLVEQFF.

The chain employs TRBV14 and TRBJ1-6; D ambiguous. Trimming removed 4 bases from V and 3 bases from J, with 7 bases in between. The CDR3 spans 14 residues. Germline assignment: CDR1 SGHDN and CDR2 FVKESK. The chain's CDR3 is CASSRPGYNSPLHF. The CDR3 bases are TGTGCCAGCAGCCGCCCCGGCTATAATTCACCCCTCCACTTT.

This chain uses TRBV7-8 with TRBJ1-6, with D tentatively TRBD1 (6 bases). The CDR3 length is 14 residues. Germline values: CDR1 SGHVS, CDR2 FQNEAQ. V shed 5 bases and J shed 7 bases, with 12 bases lying between them. Here the CDR3 DNA reads TGTGCCAGCAGCATTACAGGGTTGAATTCACCCCTCCACTTT. It specifies CASSITGLNSPLHF.

This clone was counted a few times. The rearrangement links TRBV5-1 to TRBJ2-5; TRBD1 matches 8 bases. The CDR3 runs 13 residues. The J segment lost 5 bases and the V segment lost 5 bases, leaving 5 bases of the junction unmatched. The germline gives CDR1 SGHRS, CDR2 YFSETQ. The CDR3 DNA follows: TGCGCCAGCAGTCGGGACAGGAGGGAGACCCAGTACTTC. This gives the protein CASSRDRRETQYF.

The chain recombines TRBV7-2 with TRBJ1-5; D is unclear. Germline V gene data show CDR1 as SGHTA and CDR2 as FQGNSA. This CDR3 has 15 amino acids. V was cut by 3 bases and J by 7 bases, with 16 bases left in between. The CDR3 nucleotides are TGTGCCAGCAGCTTCGAGTCAGCTTCGGGACAGCCCCAGCATTTT. It is translated as CASSFESASGQPQHF.

The chain has TRBV3-1 (or the pseudogene TRBV3-2) and TRBJ1-2; 8 nucleotides match TRBD1. Unmatched junction bases numbered 14, after V lost 9 bases and J lost 8 bases. This CDR3 is 14 amino acids long. Germline V gene data show CDR1 as LGHDT and CDR2 as YNNKEL (reference sequence). The CDR3 coding sequence is TGTGCCAGTTCTCCGGGACAGGAGAGCCGGGGCTACACCTTC. It translates to CASSPGQESRGYTF.

The chain couples TRBV24-1 to TRBJ2-1; TRBD1 aligns across 8 bases. CDR3 size: 14 residues. CDR1 is KGHDR and CDR2 is SFDVKD in the germline V gene. J lost 7 bases, V lost 3 bases, and 4 bases had no gene match. CDR3 sequence: CATSDTDRGNEQFF. The DNA of the CDR3 is TGTGCCACCAGTGATACCGACAGGGGAAATGAGCAGTTCTTC.

A single count supports this clone. The chain combines TRBV6-5 with TRBJ1-5, with D unresolved. The CDR3 sequence is 15 residues long. V was trimmed by 4 bases and J by 4 bases, leaving 14 bases between them. Germline CDR1 MNHEY, CDR2 SVGAGI. In DNA form, the CDR3 reads TGTGCCAGCAGTTCTTATCGCAGGCATAATCAGCCCCAGCATTTT. It translates to CASSSYRRHNQPQHF.

Regarding this clone: The sample contains more than one DNA sequence encoding this CDR3. Written as DNA, the CDR3 is TGCGCCAGCAGCTTGGGGACAGGGCAAGAGACCCAGTACTTC. Protein: CASSLGTGQETQYF. V and J are TRBV5-1 and TRBJ2-5; 8 bases align to TRBD1. This CDR3 contains 14 residues. Germline V gene sequence: CDR1 SGHRS, CDR2 YFSETQ. V was clipped by 0 bases and J by 2 bases; unmatched bases: 0. Combining the CDR3 with reference TRBV5-1 and TRBJ2-5 gives the whole variable domain KAGVTQTPRYLIKTRGQQVTLSCSPISGHRSVSWYQQTPGQGLQFLFEYFSETQRNKGNFPGRFSGRQFSNSRSEMNVSTLELGDSALYLCASSLGTGQETQYFGPGTRLLVL.

The V call is TRBV21-1, the J call TRBJ2-1; the table gives TRBD2 as D, unverified against the DNA. TRBV21-1 has pseudogene status. This CDR3 spans 16 amino acids. The CDR3 nucleotides are TGTGCCAGCAGCGCCCTAGCGGGGCAAGGCGACAATGAGCAGTTCTTC. Residues: CASSALAGQGDNEQFF.

The V and J genes are TRBV7-3 and TRBJ2-1; D may be TRBD1 (7 bases). The V gene's germline CDR1 is SGHTA and CDR2 FQGTGA. CDR3 length equals 16 residues. Trimming removed 5 bases at V and 2 bases at J, with 16 bases between. The CDR3 region has the DNA TGTGCCAGCAGCGAGACAGGGAGGATTACCTACAATGAGCAGTTCTTC. It yields the protein CASSETGRITYNEQFF.

The rearrangement uses TRBV5-4 and TRBJ1-1; D unclear. The CDR3 spans 14 residues. Trimming cost V 3 bases and J 0 bases, with 9 bases left between them. Per germline, CDR1 SGHNT and CDR2 YYREEE (reference sequence). The CDR3 nucleotides are TGTGCCAGCAGCTCGTCGAGCATGAACACTGAAGCTTTCTTT. Encoded protein: CASSSSSMNTEAFF.

The chain has TRBV6-5 and TRBJ1-2; the D is unclear. Germline V gene sequence: CDR1 MNHEY, CDR2 SVGAGI. The CDR3 covers 14 residues. V lost 6 bases, J lost 2 bases, and 13 bases lay in between. CDR3 sequence (DNA): TGTGCCAGCAGCCGTGTGGGCCCCAACTATGGCTACACCTTC. Residues: CASSRVGPNYGYTF.

The rearrangement links TRBV6-5 to TRBJ1-2; 7 nucleotides match TRBD1. CDR1 is MNHEY and CDR2 is SVGAGI in the germline V gene. Unmatched junction bases numbered 8, after V lost 6 bases and J lost 4 bases. This CDR3 is built from 14 residues. For the CDR3, the DNA is TGTGCCAGCAGGGAGACGACAGGGAGCTATGGCTACACCTTC. Residues: CASRETTGSYGYTF.

This chain links TRBV12-5 with TRBJ1-2; 8 nucleotides match TRBD1. J gave up 6 bases and V 0 bases, and 3 bases lay outside the gene matches. Germline V gives CDR1 LGHNT, CDR2 FRNRAP. The CDR3 runs to 14 residues. CDR3 amino acids: CASGLVPGGDGYTF. The DNA for the CDR3 is TGTGCTAGTGGTTTGGTACCAGGGGGCGATGGCTACACCTTC.

This rearrangement joins TRBV5-6 to TRBJ2-7; D is undetermined. CDR3 length equals 15 residues. Germline values: CDR1 SGHDT, CDR2 YYEEEE. Deletions cut 3 bases from V and 0 bases from J, with 13 bases between. The CDR3 DNA follows: TGTGCCAGCAGCTCCTTGTTACAGTACTCCTACGAGCAGTACTTC. Protein sequence: CASSSLLQYSYEQYF.

This chain joins TRBV5-1 and TRBJ1-2; 9 bases are a match to TRBD1. The CDR3 consists of 13 residues. Unmatched junction bases numbered 4, after V lost 4 bases and J lost 6 bases. Per germline, CDR1 SGHRS and CDR2 YFSETQ. CDR3 protein: CASSPGQGNGYTF. CDR3 in DNA: TGCGCCAGCAGCCCGGGACAGGGTAATGGCTACACCTTC.